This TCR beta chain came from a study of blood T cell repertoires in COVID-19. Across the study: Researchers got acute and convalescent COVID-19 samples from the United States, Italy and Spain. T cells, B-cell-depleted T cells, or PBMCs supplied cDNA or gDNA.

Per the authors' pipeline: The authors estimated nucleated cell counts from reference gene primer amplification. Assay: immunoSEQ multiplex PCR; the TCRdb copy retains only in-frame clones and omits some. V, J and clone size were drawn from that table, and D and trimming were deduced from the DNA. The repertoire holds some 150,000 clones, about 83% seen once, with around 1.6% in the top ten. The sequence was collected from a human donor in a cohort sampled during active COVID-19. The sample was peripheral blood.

DNA of the CDR3: TGCGCCAGCAGTGAGCCGAGCAGGGGGAGCTCCTACGAGCAGTACTTC. This gives the protein CASSEPSRGSSYEQYF. The rearrangement uses TRBV10-2 and TRBJ2-7; 7 bases line up with TRBD1. V shed 2 bases, J shed 0 bases, and the junction held 7 bases outside the gene matches. This CDR3 is 16 amino acids long. Germline CDR1 and CDR2: WSHSY and SAAADI.